A selection of T cell receptor beta chains follows, all from one sample in a study of neurological immune-mediated disorders. One entry per CDR3 protein, called by TCRdb with MiXCR from the 5' RACE reads. The profile shows tens of thousands of distinct CDR3 sequences, about 4% of them singletons. Sample: CD4+ T cells from blood. The receptors derive from a middle-aged woman with multiple sclerosis. The CDR3 runs from the conserved cysteine through the conserved F or W. D genes are given only for firm matches. Rows may omit the clone size; those that give it use once, few, many or a size class.

CDR3aa	CDR3nt	d_gene	v_gene	abundance	j_gene
CASSLKRGEKLFF	TGCGCCAGCAGCTTGAAGCGGGGTGAAAAACTGTTTTTT	.	TRBV5-1	many	TRBJ1-4
CASSLGGREGLKLFF	TGTGCCAGCAGCTTAGGGGGACGCGAGGGGTTGAAACTGTTTTTT	.	TRBV5-4	many	TRBJ1-4
CASSLVGDTLAKNIQYF	TGCGCCAGCAGCTTGGTGGGCGACACTCTAGCCAAAAACATTCAGTACTTC	.	TRBV5-1	many	TRBJ2-4
CASSEYGQGWTDTQYF	TGTGCCAGCAGTGAATACGGCCAGGGGTGGACAGATACGCAGTATTTT	.	TRBV6-1	many	TRBJ2-3
CASSQVPVGYTF	TGTGCCAGCAGCCAAGTTCCTGTTGGCTACACCTTC	.	TRBV14	.	TRBJ1-2
CASSLQGGDNQPQHF	TGTGCCAGCAGCCTTCAGGGGGGGGACAATCAGCCCCAGCATTTT	TRBD1	TRBV11-2	many	TRBJ1-5
CASSEDRVNYGYTF	TGTGCCAGCAGCGAAGACAGGGTTAACTATGGCTACACCTTC	TRBD1	TRBV28	many	TRBJ1-2
CAIGQEGYYEQYF	TGTGCCATCGGACAGGAAGGTTACTACGAGCAGTACTTC	TRBD1	TRBV10-3	many	TRBJ2-7
CASSLGGTANYGYTF	TGCGCCAGCAGCTTGGGAGGGACAGCTAACTATGGCTACACCTTC	TRBD1	TRBV5-1	many	TRBJ1-2
CASSLVNSPLHF	TGCGCCAGCAGCTTGGTAAATTCACCCCTCCACTTT	.	TRBV5-1	many	TRBJ1-6
CASSLGSGTTDEQFF	TGCGCCAGCAGCTTGGGTAGCGGGACGACGGATGAGCAGTTCTTC	TRBD2	TRBV5-1	many	TRBJ2-1
CSASTFGGLNTEAFF	TGCAGTGCTTCAACCTTTGGGGGATTGAACACTGAAGCTTTCTTT	.	TRBV20-1	many	TRBJ1-1
CASSHLGGATNTGELFF	TGTGCCAGCAGCCACCTCGGGGGGGCGACGAACACCGGGGAGCTGTTTTTT	TRBD2	TRBV4-2	many	TRBJ2-2
CASSLGRAREQYF	TGTGCCAGCAGTTTAGGCCGGGCTAGGGAGCAGTACTTC	.	TRBV27	many	TRBJ2-7
CSARDGKNEKLFF	TGCAGTGCTAGGGACGGAAAAAATGAAAAACTGTTTTTT	.	TRBV20-1	many	TRBJ1-4
CASRFRNGGTDTQYF	TGCGCCAGCAGGTTCCGTAATGGGGGCACAGATACGCAGTATTTT	.	TRBV5-1	.	TRBJ2-3
CASSEVDTQYF	TGTGCCAGCAGCGAGGTGGATACGCAGTATTTT	.	TRBV2	many	TRBJ2-3
CASSLRRATGELFF	TGCGCCAGCAGCTTGCGCAGGGCCACCGGGGAGCTGTTTTTT	.	TRBV5-1	many	TRBJ2-2
CASSGLAGQETQYF	TGCGCCAGCAGCGGACTAGCGGGACAAGAGACCCAGTACTTC	TRBD2	TRBV5-1	many	TRBJ2-5
CASSYWRANTEAFF	TGTGCCAGCAGTTATTGGAGAGCGAACACTGAAGCTTTCTTT	.	TRBV6-6	many	TRBJ1-1
CATSIYPAGVEQYF	TGTGCCACCAGCATCTATCCGGCGGGGGTCGAGCAGTACTTC	TRBD2	TRBV15	many	TRBJ2-7
CASSLFGTAQETQYF	TGCGCCAGCAGCTTGTTCGGGACAGCACAAGAGACCCAGTACTTC	TRBD1	TRBV5-1	many	TRBJ2-5
CASSSLLWVNEQFF	TGTGCCAGCAGCTCCCTTTTGTGGGTAAATGAGCAGTTCTTC	.	TRBV7-2	many	TRBJ2-1
CASSRPNSNQPQHF	TGTGCCAGCAGTCGACCCAATAGCAATCAGCCCCAGCATTTT	.	TRBV6-6	many	TRBJ1-5
CASRYDRLNMNTEAFF	TGTGCCAGCAGATACGACCGGTTAAACATGAACACTGAAGCTTTCTTT	.	TRBV6-5	many	TRBJ1-1
CASSRDRGSTGELFF	TGCGCCAGCAGCCGGGACAGGGGGAGCACCGGGGAGCTGTTTTTT	TRBD1	TRBV5-1	many	TRBJ2-2
CASSLYQDYYGYTF	TGCGCCAGCAGCTTGTATCAGGACTACTATGGCTACACCTTC	.	TRBV5-1	many	TRBJ1-2
CASSELEAVNTEAFF	TGTGCCAGCAGTGAATTGGAGGCAGTAAACACTGAAGCTTTCTTT	.	TRBV2	few	TRBJ1-1
CAISESFETGRTDTQYF	TGTGCCATCAGTGAGTCGTTCGAGACAGGGCGAACAGATACGCAGTATTTT	TRBD1	TRBV10-3	many	TRBJ2-3
CASSQGGGGYTF	TGTGCCAGCAGCCAGGGAGGAGGTGGCTACACCTTC	.	TRBV3-1	many	TRBJ1-2
CASRQSRSSYNEQFF	TGTGCCAGCCGACAGTCACGAAGCTCCTACAATGAGCAGTTCTTC	.	TRBV27	many	TRBJ2-1
CASSYHREMGANVLTF	TGTGCCAGCAGTTACCACAGGGAGATGGGGGCCAACGTCCTGACTTTC	.	TRBV6-6	many	TRBJ2-6
CASSQTSGNTGELFF	TGCGCCAGCAGCCAGACTAGCGGTAACACCGGGGAGCTGTTTTTT	TRBD2	TRBV5-1	many	TRBJ2-2
CASSPSQGKAEAFF	TGTGCCAGCTCACCATCACAGGGAAAGGCTGAAGCTTTCTTT	.	TRBV18	many	TRBJ1-1
CASSLLAADTQYF	TGTGCCAGCAGTTTACTAGCGGCAGATACGCAGTATTTT	TRBD2	TRBV27	many	TRBJ2-3
CASSHLGVVGTGELFF	TGTGCCAGCAGTCATCTCGGGGTTGTGGGAACCGGGGAGCTGTTTTTT	.	TRBV6-5	many	TRBJ2-2
CASSGGGGETQYF	TGCGCCAGCAGCGGCGGGGGCGGGGAGACCCAGTACTTC	.	TRBV5-1	many	TRBJ2-5
CATSREKRGGSNQPQHF	TGTGCCACCAGCAGAGAGAAGAGGGGGGGTAGCAATCAGCCCCAGCATTTT	.	TRBV15	many	TRBJ1-5
CASGTGELWTGELFF	TGTGCCAGCGGGACAGGGGAGCTTTGGACCGGGGAGCTGTTTTTT	TRBD1	TRBV5-8	many	TRBJ2-2
CASSPRGRAANTEAFF	TGTGCCAGCTCACCCCGGGGGAGGGCAGCCAACACTGAAGCTTTCTTT	.	TRBV18	many	TRBJ1-1
CASSFLAGGPNEQFF	TGCGCCAGCAGCTTCCTAGCGGGGGGGCCCAATGAGCAGTTCTTC	TRBD2	TRBV5-1	many	TRBJ2-1
CASSLAGLSNQPQHF	TGCGCCAGCAGCTTGGCTGGCCTTAGCAATCAGCCCCAGCATTTT	.	TRBV5-1	many	TRBJ1-5
CASTYSGGVNTGELFF	TGTGCCAGCACCTACAGCGGGGGGGTGAACACCGGGGAGCTGTTTTTT	TRBD2	TRBV7-3	many	TRBJ2-2
CASSSQGGGGNTIYF	TGTGCCAGCAGCTCCCAGGGAGGCGGGGGAAACACCATATATTTT	.	TRBV7-3	many	TRBJ1-3
CASSLVRVKKQYF	TGTGCCAGCAGCTTAGTCAGGGTCAAGAAGCAGTACTTC	.	TRBV11-2	many	TRBJ2-7
CASSIDPRQGRMSYTF	TGTGCCAGTAGTATAGATCCGAGGCAGGGGAGAATGAGCTACACCTTC	.	TRBV19	once	TRBJ1-2
CASTSTPEREETQYF	TGCGCCAGCACCTCAACCCCCGAAAGGGAAGAGACCCAGTACTTC	.	TRBV4-1	many	TRBJ2-5
CASSGTGVYNEQFF	TGTGCCAGCAGCGGGACAGGGGTGTACAATGAGCAGTTCTTC	TRBD1	TRBV6-6	many	TRBJ2-1